This T cell receptor (beta chain) came from a study of Ad26.COV2.S vaccination and SARS-CoV-2 variants. Study overall: A participant enrolled in the COV1001 Ad26.COV2.S trial arm provided the sample. The study's findings and limits: Substantial breadth in spike-specific CD8+ and CD4+ T cell responses was reportedly seen after vaccination.

Treatment in this sample: around 19 received Ad26.COV2.S at low or high dose, single or two shots; 5 received placebo; per-sample allocation not given. Following the first vaccine or placebo injection, samples were taken on day 63. It was Wuhan-strain SARS-CoV-2 spike that the Ad26 vaccine vector expressed. This clone has a single count. Its antigen is as yet unknown. Method: immunoSEQ multiplex PCR; TCRdb's copy keeps in-frame clones and lacks some. Among nearly 400,000 clones listed, approximately 91% were seen once. This CDR3 contains 14 residues. Trimming stripped 1 base from V and 4 bases from J, with 10 bases between. The germline CDR1 and CDR2 sequences are SGHTA and FQGNSA.

Source: peripheral blood, taken in a trial of Ad26.COV2.S vaccine versus placebo. The chain joins TRBV7-2 to TRBJ2-5; D gene ambiguous. The receptor comes from a person aged 18-65 years who received the Ad26.COV2.S COVID-19 vaccine or a placebo. This CDR3 is CASSLVGRGETQYF. CDR3 nucleotides: TGTGCCAGCAGCTTAGTGGGAAGAGGAGAGACCCAGTACTTC.